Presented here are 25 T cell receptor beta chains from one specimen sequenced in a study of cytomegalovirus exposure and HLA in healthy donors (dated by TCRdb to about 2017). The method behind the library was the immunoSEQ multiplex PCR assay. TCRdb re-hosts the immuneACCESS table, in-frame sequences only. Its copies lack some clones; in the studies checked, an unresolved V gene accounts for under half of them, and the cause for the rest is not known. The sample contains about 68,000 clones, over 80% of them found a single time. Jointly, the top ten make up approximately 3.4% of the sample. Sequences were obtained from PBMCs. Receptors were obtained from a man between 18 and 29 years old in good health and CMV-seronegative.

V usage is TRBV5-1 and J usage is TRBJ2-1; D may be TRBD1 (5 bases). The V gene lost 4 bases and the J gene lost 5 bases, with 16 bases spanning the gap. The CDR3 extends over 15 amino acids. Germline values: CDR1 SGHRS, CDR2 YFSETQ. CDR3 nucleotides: TGCGCCAGCAGCCAGACAGTACCCCCGAACAATGAGCAGTTCTTC. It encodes CASSQTVPPNNEQFF.

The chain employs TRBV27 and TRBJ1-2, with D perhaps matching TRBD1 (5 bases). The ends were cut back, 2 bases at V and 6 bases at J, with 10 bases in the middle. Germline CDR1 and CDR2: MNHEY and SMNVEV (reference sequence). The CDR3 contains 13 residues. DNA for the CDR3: TGTGCCAGCAGTTTACGTCCGGGGGATGGCTACACCTTC. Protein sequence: CASSLRPGDGYTF.

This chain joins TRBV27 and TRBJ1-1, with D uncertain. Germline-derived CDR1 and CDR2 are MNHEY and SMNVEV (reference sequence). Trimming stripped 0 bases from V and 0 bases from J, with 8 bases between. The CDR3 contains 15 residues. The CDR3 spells CASSLSQDLNTEAFF. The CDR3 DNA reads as TGTGCCAGCAGTTTATCCCAGGATCTGAACACTGAAGCTTTCTTT.

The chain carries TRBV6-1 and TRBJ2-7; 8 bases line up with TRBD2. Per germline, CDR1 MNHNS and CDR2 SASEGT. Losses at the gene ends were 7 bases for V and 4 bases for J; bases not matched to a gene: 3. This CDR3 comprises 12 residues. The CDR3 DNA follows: TGTGCCAGCACTAAGCGGGAGTACGAGCAGTACTTC. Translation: CASTKREYEQYF.

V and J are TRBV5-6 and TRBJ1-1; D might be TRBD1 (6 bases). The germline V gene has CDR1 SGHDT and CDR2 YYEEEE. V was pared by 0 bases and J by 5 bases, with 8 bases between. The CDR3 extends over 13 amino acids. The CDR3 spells CASSLEGETEAFF. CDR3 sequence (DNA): TGTGCCAGCAGCTTGGAGGGGGAAACTGAAGCTTTCTTT.

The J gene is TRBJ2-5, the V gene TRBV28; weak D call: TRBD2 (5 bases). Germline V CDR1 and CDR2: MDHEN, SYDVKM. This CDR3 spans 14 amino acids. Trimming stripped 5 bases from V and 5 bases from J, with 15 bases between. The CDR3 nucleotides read TGTGCCAGCAGTCCGGGGTTAGCTGGTGAGACCCAGTACTTC. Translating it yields CASSPGLAGETQYF.

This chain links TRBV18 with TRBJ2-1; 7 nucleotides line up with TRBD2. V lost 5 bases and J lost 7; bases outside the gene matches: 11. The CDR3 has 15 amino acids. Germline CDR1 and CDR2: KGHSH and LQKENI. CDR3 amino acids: CASSALAEVGNEQFF. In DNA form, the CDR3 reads TGTGCCAGCTCAGCTCTAGCGGAAGTGGGAAATGAGCAGTTCTTC. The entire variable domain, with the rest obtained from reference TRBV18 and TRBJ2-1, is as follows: NAGVMQNPRHLVRRRGQEARLRCSPMKGHSHVYWYRQLPEEGLKFMVYLQKENIIDESGMPKERFSAEFPKEGPSILRIQQVVRGDSAAYFCASSALAEVGNEQFFGPGTRLTVL.

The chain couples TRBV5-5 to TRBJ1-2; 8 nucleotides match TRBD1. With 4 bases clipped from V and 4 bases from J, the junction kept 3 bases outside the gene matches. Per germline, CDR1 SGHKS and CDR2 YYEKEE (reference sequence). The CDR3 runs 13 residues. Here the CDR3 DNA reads TGTGCCAGCAGCATTGGGACAGGCTATGGCTACACCTTC. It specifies CASSIGTGYGYTF.

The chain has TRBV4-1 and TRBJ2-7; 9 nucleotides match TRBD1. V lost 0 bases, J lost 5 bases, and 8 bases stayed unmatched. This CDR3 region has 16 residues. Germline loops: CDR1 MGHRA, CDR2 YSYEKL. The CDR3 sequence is CASSQDVGTGYDEQYF. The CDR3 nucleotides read TGCGCCAGCAGCCAAGATGTCGGGACAGGGTACGACGAGCAGTACTTC.

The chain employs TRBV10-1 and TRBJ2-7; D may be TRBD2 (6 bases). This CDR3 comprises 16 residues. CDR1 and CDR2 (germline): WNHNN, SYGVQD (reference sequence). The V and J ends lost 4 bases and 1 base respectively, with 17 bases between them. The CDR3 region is CASSALGGAPSYEQYF. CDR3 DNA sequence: TGCGCCAGCAGTGCTTTGGGGGGAGCGCCGTCCTACGAGCAGTACTTC.

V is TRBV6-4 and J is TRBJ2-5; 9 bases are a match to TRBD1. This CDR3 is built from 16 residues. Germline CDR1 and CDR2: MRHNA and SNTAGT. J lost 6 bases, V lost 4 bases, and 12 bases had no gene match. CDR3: CASSGRDRVFTKTQYF. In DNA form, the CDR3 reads TGTGCCAGCAGTGGACGGGACAGGGTGTTTACAAAGACCCAGTACTTC.

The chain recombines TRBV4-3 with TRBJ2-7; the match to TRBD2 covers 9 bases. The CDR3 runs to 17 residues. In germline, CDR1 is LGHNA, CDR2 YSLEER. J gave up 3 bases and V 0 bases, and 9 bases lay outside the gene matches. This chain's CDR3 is CASSQDDSGSPFYEQYF. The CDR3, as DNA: TGCGCCAGCAGCCAAGATGATAGCGGGAGTCCGTTCTACGAGCAGTACTTC.

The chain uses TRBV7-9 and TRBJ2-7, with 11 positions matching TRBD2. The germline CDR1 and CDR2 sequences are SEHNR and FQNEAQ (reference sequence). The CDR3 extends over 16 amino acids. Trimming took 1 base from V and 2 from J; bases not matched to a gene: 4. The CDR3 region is CASSLGLAGKTYEQYF. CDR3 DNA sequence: TGTGCCAGCAGCTTAGGACTAGCGGGAAAGACCTACGAGCAGTACTTC.

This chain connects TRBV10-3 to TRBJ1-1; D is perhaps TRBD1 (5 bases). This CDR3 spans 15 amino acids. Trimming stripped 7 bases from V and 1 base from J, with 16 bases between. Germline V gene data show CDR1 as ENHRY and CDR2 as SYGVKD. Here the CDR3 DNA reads TGTGCCATCAAAGGGGATAGAGCCCCGAACACTGAAGCTTTCTTT. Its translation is CAIKGDRAPNTEAFF.

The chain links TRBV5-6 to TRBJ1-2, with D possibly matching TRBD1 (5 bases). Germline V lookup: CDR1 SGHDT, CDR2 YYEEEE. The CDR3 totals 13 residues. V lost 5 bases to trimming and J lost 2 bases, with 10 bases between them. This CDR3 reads CASSITGNYGYTF. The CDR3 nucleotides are TGTGCCAGCAGTATCACAGGCAACTATGGCTACACCTTC.

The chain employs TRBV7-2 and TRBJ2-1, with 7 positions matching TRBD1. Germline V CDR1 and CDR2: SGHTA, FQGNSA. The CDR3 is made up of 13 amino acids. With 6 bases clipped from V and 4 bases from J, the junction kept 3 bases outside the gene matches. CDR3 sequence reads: CASRLQGYNEQFF. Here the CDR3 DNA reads TGTGCCAGCAGGCTACAGGGGTACAATGAGCAGTTCTTC.

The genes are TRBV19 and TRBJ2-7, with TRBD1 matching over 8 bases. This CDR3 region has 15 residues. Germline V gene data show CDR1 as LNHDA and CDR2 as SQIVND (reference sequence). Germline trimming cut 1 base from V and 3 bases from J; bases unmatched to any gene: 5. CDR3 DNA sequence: TGTGCCAGTAGTATAGCGGCAGGGGGCCTCTACGAGCAGTACTTC. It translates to CASSIAAGGLYEQYF.

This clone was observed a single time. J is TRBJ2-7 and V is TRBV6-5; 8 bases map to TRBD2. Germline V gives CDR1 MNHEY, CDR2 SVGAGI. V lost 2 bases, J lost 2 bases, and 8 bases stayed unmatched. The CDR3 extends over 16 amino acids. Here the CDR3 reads CASSYLSTGLAYEQYF. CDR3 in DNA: TGTGCCAGCAGTTACCTCTCGACGGGACTAGCCTACGAGCAGTACTTC.

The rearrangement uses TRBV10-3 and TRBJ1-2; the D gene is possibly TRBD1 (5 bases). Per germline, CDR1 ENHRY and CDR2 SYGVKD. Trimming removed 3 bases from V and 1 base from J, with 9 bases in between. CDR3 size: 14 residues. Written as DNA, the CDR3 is TGTGCCATCAGTGACAGGGAAATTAACTATGGCTACACCTTC. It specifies CAISDREINYGYTF.

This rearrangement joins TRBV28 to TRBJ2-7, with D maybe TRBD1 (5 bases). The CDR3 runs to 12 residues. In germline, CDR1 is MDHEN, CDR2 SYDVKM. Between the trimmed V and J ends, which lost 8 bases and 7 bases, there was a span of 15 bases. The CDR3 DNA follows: TGTGCCAGCCGCCAGGCAGGGAAGGAGCAGTACTTC. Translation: CASRQAGKEQYF.

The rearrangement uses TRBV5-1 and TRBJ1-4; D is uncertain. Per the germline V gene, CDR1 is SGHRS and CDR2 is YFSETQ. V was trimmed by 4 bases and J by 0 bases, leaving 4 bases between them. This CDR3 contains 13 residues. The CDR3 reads CASSLSTNEKLFF. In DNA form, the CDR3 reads TGCGCCAGCAGCCTCTCAACTAATGAAAAACTGTTTTTT.

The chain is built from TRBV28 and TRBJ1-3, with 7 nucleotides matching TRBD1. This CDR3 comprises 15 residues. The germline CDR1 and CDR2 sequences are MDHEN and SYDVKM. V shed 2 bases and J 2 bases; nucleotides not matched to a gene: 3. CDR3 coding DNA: TGTGCCAGCAGTTTAGCCGACAGGGCTGGAAACACCATATATTTT. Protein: CASSLADRAGNTIYF.

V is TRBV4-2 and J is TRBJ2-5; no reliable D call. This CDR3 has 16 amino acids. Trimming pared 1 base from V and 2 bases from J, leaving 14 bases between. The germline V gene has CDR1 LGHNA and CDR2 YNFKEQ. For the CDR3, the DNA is TGTGCCAGCAGCCAAGCTCTTCAGTGGAGTCAAGAGACCCAGTACTTC. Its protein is CASSQALQWSQETQYF.

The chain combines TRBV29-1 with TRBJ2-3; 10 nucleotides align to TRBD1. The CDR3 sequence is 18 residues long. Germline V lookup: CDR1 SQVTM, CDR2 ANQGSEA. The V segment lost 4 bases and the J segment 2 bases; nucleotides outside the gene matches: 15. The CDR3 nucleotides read TGCAGCGTTGGGAGGACAGGGGGTAGGTTTAAGTCCACAGATACGCAGTATTTT. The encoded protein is CSVGRTGGRFKSTDTQYF.

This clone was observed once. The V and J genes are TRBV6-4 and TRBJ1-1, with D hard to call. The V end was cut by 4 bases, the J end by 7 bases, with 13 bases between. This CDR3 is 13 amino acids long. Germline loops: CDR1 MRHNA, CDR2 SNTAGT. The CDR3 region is CASSAGPTDEAFF. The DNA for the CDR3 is TGTGCCAGCAGTGCTGGGCCCACAGATGAAGCTTTCTTT.